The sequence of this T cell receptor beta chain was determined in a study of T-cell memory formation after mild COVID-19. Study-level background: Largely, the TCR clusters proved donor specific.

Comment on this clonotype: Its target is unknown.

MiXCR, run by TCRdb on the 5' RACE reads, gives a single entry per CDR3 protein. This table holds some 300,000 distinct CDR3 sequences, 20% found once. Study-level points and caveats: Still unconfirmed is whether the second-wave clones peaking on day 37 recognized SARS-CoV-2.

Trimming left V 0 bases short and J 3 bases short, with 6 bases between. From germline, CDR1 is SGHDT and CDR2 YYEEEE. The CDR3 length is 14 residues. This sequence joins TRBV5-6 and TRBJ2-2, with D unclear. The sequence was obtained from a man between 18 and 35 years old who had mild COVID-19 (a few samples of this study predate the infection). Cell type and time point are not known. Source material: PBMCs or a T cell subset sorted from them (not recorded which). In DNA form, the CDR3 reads TGTGCCAGCAGCTTGGTTAGGGACACCGGGGAGCTGTTTTTT. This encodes CASSLVRDTGELFF.